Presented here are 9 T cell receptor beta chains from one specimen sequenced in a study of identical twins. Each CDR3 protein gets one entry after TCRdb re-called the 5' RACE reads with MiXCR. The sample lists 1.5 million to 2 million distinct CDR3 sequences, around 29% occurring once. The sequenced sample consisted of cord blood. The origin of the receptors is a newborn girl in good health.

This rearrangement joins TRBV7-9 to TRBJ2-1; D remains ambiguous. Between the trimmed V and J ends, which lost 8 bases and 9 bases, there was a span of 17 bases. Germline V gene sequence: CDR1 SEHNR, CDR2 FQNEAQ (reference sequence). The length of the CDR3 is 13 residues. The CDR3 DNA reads TGTGCCAGCCTAAAGCCTAGTGGTAGTGAGCAGTTCTTC. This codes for CASLKPSGSEQFF. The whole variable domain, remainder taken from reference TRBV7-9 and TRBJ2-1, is DTGVSQNPRHKITKRGQNVTFRCDPISEHNRLYWYRQTLGQGPEFLTYFQNEAQLEKSRLLSDRFSAERPKGSFSTLEIQRTEQGDSAMYLCASLKPSGSEQFFGPGTRLTVL.

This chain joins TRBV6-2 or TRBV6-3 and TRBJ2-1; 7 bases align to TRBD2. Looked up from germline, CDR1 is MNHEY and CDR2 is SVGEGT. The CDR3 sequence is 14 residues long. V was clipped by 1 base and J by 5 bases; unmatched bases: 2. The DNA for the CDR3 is TGTGCCAGCAGTTACTTGCTAGCGGACAATGAGCAGTTCTTC. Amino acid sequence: CASSYLLADNEQFF.

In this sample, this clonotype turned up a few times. The CDR3 nucleotides read TGTGCCAGCAGCCAAGATCCACTAGCGGGGGGGCCGGCAGATACGCAGTATTTT. Its translation: CASSQDPLAGGPADTQYF. J is TRBJ2-3 and V is TRBV4-2; 13 bases fit TRBD2. This CDR3 has 18 amino acids. Germline CDR1 and CDR2: LGHNA and YNFKEQ. The V gene end was trimmed by 0 bases and the J gene end by 4 bases; junction bases not matched to a gene: 7.

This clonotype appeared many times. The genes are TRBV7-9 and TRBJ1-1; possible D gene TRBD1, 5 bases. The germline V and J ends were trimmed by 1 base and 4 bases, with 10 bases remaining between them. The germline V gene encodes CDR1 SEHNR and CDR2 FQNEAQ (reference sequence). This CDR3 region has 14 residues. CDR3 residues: CASSLDGGSTEAFF. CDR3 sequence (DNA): TGTGCCAGCAGCTTAGATGGGGGGAGCACTGAAGCTTTCTTT.

CDR3 nucleotides: TGTGCCACCAGCATAGCGGGAGTAAGGTACAATGAGCAGTTCTTC. Protein: CATSIAGVRYNEQFF. The chain is built from TRBV15 and TRBJ2-1, with TRBD2 matching 9 bases. This CDR3 spans 15 amino acids. Germline lookup yields CDR1 LNHNV and CDR2 YYDKDF (reference sequence). The V segment lost 4 bases and the J segment 4 bases; nucleotides outside the gene matches: 5.

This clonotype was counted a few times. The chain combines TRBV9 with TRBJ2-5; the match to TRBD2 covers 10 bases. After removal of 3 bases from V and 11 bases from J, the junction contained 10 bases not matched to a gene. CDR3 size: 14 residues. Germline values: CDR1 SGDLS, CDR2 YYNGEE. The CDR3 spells CASSEIAGGNEQYF. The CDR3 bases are TGTGCCAGCAGCGAGATAGCGGGGGGCAATGAGCAGTACTTC.

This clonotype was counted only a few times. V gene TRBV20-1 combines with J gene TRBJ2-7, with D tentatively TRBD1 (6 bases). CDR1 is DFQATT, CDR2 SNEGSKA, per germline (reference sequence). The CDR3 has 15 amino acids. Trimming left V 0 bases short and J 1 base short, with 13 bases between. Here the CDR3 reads CSARDPTGTSYEQYF. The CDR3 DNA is TGCAGTGCTAGAGATCCGACAGGAACTTCCTACGAGCAGTACTTC.

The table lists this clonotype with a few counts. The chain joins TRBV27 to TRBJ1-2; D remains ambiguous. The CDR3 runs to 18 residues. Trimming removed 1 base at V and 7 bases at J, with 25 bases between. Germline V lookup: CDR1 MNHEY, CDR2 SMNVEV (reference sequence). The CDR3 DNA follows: TGTGCCAGCAGTTTATTTGGGTTTCGGAGTGCGGGCGGCCCTGGCTACACCTTC. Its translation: CASSLFGFRSAGGPGYTF.

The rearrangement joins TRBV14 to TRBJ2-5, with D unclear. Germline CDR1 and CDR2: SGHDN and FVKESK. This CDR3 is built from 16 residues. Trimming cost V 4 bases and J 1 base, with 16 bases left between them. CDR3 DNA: TGTGCCAGCAGCCGGAAAGGTCTCGTGTCCCAAGAGACCCAGTACTTC. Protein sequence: CASSRKGLVSQETQYF.